This T cell receptor (beta chain) was captured by sequencing in a study of blood T cells in healthy people across ages. This clonotype has more than one count but fewer than ten. Primed by a sample-barcoded 5' primer and a J-beta primer mix, a second PCR proceeded for about 7 to 12 cycles. Each cDNA molecule was tagged by a template-switch adaptor that had 12 random nucleotides. TCRdb re-called the 5' RACE reads through MiXCR, storing one row per CDR3 protein. The sample lists approximately 1,000,000 distinct CDR3 sequences; around 45% were seen once. The CDR3 sequence is 13 residues long. The V end lost 7 bases, the J end lost 10 bases, and 20 bases lay between the germline ends. Germline V gene data show CDR1 as MDHEN and CDR2 as SYDVKM.

The clonotype comes from a woman in her sixties in good health. Sequencing was performed on blood. The rearrangement links TRBV28 to TRBJ2-7, with D hard to call. The CDR3 protein is CASTGRVPVLQYF. CDR3 nucleotide sequence: TGTGCCAGCACCGGTAGAGTCCCAGTCCTTCAGTACTTC.